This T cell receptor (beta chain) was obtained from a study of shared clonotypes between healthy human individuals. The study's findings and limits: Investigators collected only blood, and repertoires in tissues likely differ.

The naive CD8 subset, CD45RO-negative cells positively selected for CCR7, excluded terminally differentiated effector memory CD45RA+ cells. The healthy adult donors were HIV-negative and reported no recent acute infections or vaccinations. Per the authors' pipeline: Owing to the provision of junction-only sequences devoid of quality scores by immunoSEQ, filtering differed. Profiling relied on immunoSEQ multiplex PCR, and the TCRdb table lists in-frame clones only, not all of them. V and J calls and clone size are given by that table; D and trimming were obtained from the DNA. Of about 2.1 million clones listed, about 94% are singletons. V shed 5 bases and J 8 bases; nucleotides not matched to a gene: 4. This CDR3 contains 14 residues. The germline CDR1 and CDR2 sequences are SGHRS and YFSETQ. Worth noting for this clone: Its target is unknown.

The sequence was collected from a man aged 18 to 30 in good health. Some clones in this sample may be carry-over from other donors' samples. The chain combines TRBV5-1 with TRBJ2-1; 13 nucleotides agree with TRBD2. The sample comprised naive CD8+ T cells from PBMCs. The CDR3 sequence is CASRQLAGGDEQFF. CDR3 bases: TGCGCCAGCAGGCAACTAGCGGGAGGGGATGAGCAGTTCTTC.